These 6 T cell receptor beta chains were sequenced from one sample in a study of T cell responses to AZD1222 COVID-19 vaccine. Data came from immunoSEQ multiplex PCR; TCRdb stores just in-frame clones and leaves some out. The sample holds fewer than 120,000 clones, about four fifths seen once. Sample: peripheral blood, taken on day 0 of AZD1222 vaccination. The receptors originated from an adult in good health.

The chain is built from TRBV23-1 and TRBJ2-1, with D possibly matching TRBD1 (5 bases). TRBV23-1 is an ORF for which the function is uncertain. Trimming shortened V by 4 bases and J by 14 bases, and 18 bases separated the two germline ends. The CDR3 covers 13 residues. CDR3 sequence (DNA): TGCGCCAGCAGTCCCTCCCCCCAGGGCGGTAAGTTCTTC. It is translated as CASSPSPQGGKFF.

This chain uses TRBV7-8 with TRBJ2-5; 12 bases are shared with TRBD2. V was clipped by 2 bases and J by 1 base; unmatched bases: 2. The CDR3 sequence is 16 residues long. Germline values: CDR1 SGHVS, CDR2 FQNEAQ. CDR3 sequence (DNA): TGTGCCAGCAGCTTAAGGACTAGCGGGATCCAAGAGACCCAGTACTTC. This translates into CASSLRTSGIQETQYF. Filled out from reference TRBV7-8 and TRBJ2-5, the complete variable domain reads GAGVSQSPRYKVAKRGQDVALRCDPISGHVSLFWYQQALGQGPEFLTYFQNEAQLDKSGLPSDRFFAERPEGSVSTLKIQRTQQEDSAVYLCASSLRTSGIQETQYFGPGTRLLVL.

This clone has a handful of counts. This chain joins TRBV7-2 and TRBJ2-5; 10 bases match TRBD2. V dropped 4 bases and J dropped 4; count of bases not matched to a gene: 9. This CDR3 has 16 residues. Germline V gene lookup returns CDR1 SGHTA and CDR2 FQGNSA. CDR3 sequence: CASSSRSGGAAETQYF. The CDR3 DNA is TGTGCCAGCAGCTCGCGAAGCGGGGGGGCCGCAGAGACCCAGTACTTC.

V and J are TRBV5-1 and TRBJ2-5, with 10 bases fitting TRBD2. The CDR3 has 16 residues. V shed 4 bases and J 5 bases; nucleotides not matched to a gene: 11. Germline CDR1 is SGHRS and CDR2 is YFSETQ. The CDR3 region is CASSPQPGLASETQYF. The DNA for the CDR3 is TGCGCCAGCAGCCCACAACCGGGACTAGCGAGTGAGACCCAGTACTTC.

The chain has TRBV4-1 and TRBJ2-7, with D maybe TRBD2 (5 bases). CDR3 size: 14 residues. CDR1 and CDR2 from the germline V gene are MGHRA and YSYEKL. V was cut by 1 base and J by 4 bases, with 11 bases left in between. CDR3 bases: TGCGCCAGCAGCCAAGCTTCCCGGGGTTACGAGCAGTACTTC. Protein sequence: CASSQASRGYEQYF.

The chain employs TRBV6-4 and TRBJ2-5, with 9 positions matching TRBD2. CDR1 MRHNA and CDR2 SNTAGT come from the germline V gene. This CDR3 region has 16 residues. The CDR3 nucleotides are TGTTCTCGGGTAATTTTGGCGGGAGGGAAGCAAGAGACCCAGTACTTC. Its protein is CSRVILAGGKQETQYF.